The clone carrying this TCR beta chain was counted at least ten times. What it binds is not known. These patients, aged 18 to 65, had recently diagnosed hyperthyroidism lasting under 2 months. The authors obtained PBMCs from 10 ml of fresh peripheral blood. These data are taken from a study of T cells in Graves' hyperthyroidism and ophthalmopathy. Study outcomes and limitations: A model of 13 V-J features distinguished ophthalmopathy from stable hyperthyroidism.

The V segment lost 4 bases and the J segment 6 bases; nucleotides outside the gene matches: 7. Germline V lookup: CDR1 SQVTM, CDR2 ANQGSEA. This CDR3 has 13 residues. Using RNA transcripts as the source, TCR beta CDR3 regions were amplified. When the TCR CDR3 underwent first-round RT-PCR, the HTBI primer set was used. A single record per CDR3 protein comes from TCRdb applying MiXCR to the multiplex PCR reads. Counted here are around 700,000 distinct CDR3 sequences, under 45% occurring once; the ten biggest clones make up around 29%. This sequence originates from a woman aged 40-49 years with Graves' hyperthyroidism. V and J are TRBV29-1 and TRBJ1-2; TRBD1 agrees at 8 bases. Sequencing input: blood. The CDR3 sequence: CSVAGGELDGYTF. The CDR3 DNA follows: TGCAGCGTTGCAGGGGGCGAGCTGGATGGCTACACCTTC.